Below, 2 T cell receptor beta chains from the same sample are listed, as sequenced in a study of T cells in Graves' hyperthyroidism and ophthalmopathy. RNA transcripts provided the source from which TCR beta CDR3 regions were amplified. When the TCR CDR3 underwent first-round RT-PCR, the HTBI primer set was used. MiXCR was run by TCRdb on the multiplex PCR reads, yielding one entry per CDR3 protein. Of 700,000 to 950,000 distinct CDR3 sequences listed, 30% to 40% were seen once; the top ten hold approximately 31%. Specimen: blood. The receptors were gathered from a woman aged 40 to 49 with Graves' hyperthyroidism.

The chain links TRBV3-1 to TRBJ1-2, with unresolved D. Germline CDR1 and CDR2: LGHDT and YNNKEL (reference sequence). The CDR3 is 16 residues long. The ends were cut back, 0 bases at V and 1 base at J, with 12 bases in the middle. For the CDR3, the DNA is TGTGCCAGCAGCCAAGATGGGGTTAACCTTAACTATGGCTACACCTTC. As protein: CASSQDGVNLNYGYTF.

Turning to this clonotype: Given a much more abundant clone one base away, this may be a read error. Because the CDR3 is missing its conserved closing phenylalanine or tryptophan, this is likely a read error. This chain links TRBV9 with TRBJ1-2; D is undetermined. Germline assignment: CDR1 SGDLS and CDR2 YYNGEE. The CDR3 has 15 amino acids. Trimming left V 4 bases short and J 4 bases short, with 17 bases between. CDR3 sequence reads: CASSLRAQKSYGYTL. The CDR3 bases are TGTGCCAGCAGCCTAAGGGCCCAAAAGTCCTATGGCTACACCCTC.